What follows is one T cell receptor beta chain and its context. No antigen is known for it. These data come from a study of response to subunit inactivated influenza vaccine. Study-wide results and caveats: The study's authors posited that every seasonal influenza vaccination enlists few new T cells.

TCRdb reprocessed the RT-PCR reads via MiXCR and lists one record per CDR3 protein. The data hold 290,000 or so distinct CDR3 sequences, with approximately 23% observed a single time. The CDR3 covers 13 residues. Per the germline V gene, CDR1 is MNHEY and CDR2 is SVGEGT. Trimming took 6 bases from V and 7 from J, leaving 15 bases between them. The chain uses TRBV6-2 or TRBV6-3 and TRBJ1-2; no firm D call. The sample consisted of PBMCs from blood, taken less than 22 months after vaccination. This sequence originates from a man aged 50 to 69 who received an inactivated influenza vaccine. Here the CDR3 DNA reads TGTGCCAGCAGGCCGACTATGACGGCTGGCTACACCTTC. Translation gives CASRPTMTAGYTF.